Below are 10 T cell receptor beta chains sequenced from a single sample in a study of beta chain features in type 1 diabetes. Broader study findings: There was a moderate but significant shortening of TCRB CDR3s in all four CD4+ subsets of Type 1 diabetes patients.

The sequenced template was cDNA made from the entire isolated RNA. The data were produced by immunoSEQ multiplex PCR, yet TCRdb's version contains in-frame clones alone and is incomplete. The sample has some 290,000 clones; less than 30% are singletons. These receptors' targets are unknown. Material for sequencing was naive CD4+ T cells from blood. These receptors were collected from a woman aged 25-40 years with type 1 diabetes.

This clone was seen a handful of times. The chain couples TRBV9 to TRBJ2-7; 7 bases agree with TRBD2. In germline, CDR1 is SGDLS, CDR2 YYNGEE. This CDR3 contains 14 residues. Trimming removed 0 bases from V and 2 bases from J; junction bases left unmatched: 2. CDR3 protein: CASSVESGTYEQYF. In nucleotides, the CDR3 is TGTGCCAGCAGCGTAGAAAGCGGGACCTACGAGCAGTACTTC.

The chain links TRBV6-5 to TRBJ1-2, with D perhaps matching TRBD1 (6 bases). The CDR3 has 15 residues. In germline, CDR1 is MNHEY, CDR2 SVGAGI. V gave up 5 bases and J gave up 3 bases, with 16 bases separating them. Here the CDR3 DNA reads TGTGCCAGCAGTATAGGGGGGGATATTCACTATGGCTACACCTTC. Its translation is CASSIGGDIHYGYTF.

There are a few counts of this clone. The genes are TRBV14 and TRBJ2-1, with D possibly matching TRBD1 (6 bases). The CDR3 has 12 amino acids. V was pared by 9 bases and J by 10 bases, with 16 bases between. The germline gives CDR1 SGHDN, CDR2 FVKESK. CDR3 residues: CASGGYSLEQFF. The DNA of the CDR3 is TGTGCCAGTGGGGGCTATTCCTTGGAGCAGTTCTTC.

The rearrangement links TRBV19 to TRBJ2-3, with unresolved D. V was shortened by 5 bases and J by 2 bases, with 11 bases between the two germline ends. The CDR3 is 14 amino acids. Germline-derived CDR1 and CDR2 are LNHDA and SQIVND (reference sequence). The CDR3 sequence: CASSVESSTDTQYF. The CDR3 DNA reads TGTGCCAGTAGTGTTGAGAGCTCCACAGATACGCAGTATTTT.

This clone has only a few counts. This chain connects TRBV4-2 to TRBJ2-3; no definite D call. This CDR3 comprises 13 residues. Trimming took 0 bases from V and 5 from J, leaving 6 bases between them. Germline loops: CDR1 LGHNA, CDR2 YNFKEQ. CDR3: CASSQDKQDTQYF. CDR3 nucleotides: TGTGCCAGCAGCCAAGATAAACAAGATACGCAGTATTTT.

This clone was recorded a few times. The chain combines TRBV30 with TRBJ2-5; 14 positions match TRBD2. The CDR3 totals 16 residues. Germline V lookup: CDR1 GTSNPN, CDR2 SVGIG (reference sequence). Unmatched junction bases numbered 6, after V lost 2 bases and J lost 4 bases. CDR3 DNA sequence: TGTGCCTGGAGTCTGGGACTAGCGGGAGAGGCAGAGACCCAGTACTTC. It yields the protein CAWSLGLAGEAETQYF.

The genes are TRBV4-1 and TRBJ1-2, with 7 bases fitting TRBD1. Germline trimming cut 0 bases from V and 0 bases from J; bases unmatched to any gene: 4. The germline gives CDR1 MGHRA, CDR2 YSYEKL. CDR3 length equals 16 residues. CDR3 nucleotide sequence: TGCGCCAGCAGCCAAGATCAGGGGGAGACTAACTATGGCTACACCTTC. As protein: CASSQDQGETNYGYTF.

The V and J genes are TRBV12-2 and TRBJ1-2; TRBD1, the D gene given by the table, was not confirmed from the DNA. TRBV12-2 is a known pseudogene. The CDR3 has 15 amino acids. The CDR3 nucleotides are TGTGCAAGTCGCTTAGCGACCAGGGGTGACTATGGCTACACCTTC. Translated: CASRLATRGDYGYTF.

This clone was found a few times. The chain recombines TRBV7-8 with TRBJ2-2; the D is unclear. This CDR3 contains 16 residues. Trimming took 7 bases from V and 0 from J, leaving 15 bases between them. Germline V lookup: CDR1 SGHVS, CDR2 FQNEAQ. The CDR3 DNA sequence: TGTGCCAGCACCCCGCGGTCAGATTCGAACACCGGGGAGCTGTTTTTT. Protein product: CASTPRSDSNTGELFF. Variable domain in full (rest from reference TRBV7-8 and TRBJ2-2): GAGVSQSPRYKVAKRGQDVALRCDPISGHVSLFWYQQALGQGPEFLTYFQNEAQLDKSGLPSDRFFAERPEGSVSTLKIQRTQQEDSAVYLCASTPRSDSNTGELFFGEGSRLTVL.

The rearrangement joins TRBV7-9 to TRBJ2-5, with 10 nucleotides matching TRBD2. The CDR3 spans 15 residues. Germline loops: CDR1 SEHNR, CDR2 FQNEAQ (reference sequence). The V segment lost 5 bases and the J segment 6 bases; nucleotides outside the gene matches: 9. CDR3 amino acids: CASSPHTAGGKTQYF. Written as DNA, the CDR3 is TGTGCCAGCAGCCCCCACACAGCGGGAGGGAAGACCCAGTACTTC.